These 9 T cell receptor beta chains came from one sample sequenced in a study of T-cell reconstitution after alpha-beta-depleted transplantation in children. Unique molecular identifiers were incorporated during preparation of the TCRbeta library. TCRdb used MiXCR to reprocess the PCR reads, holding one entry per CDR3 protein. The table has hundreds of thousands of distinct CDR3 sequences, approximately 32% seen once; the top ten hold about 2.3%. The specimen comprised PBMCs from the stem cell graft donor, sampled from the stem cell graft. The receptors were gathered from a human donor who donated a stem cell graft to a child with aplastic anemia.

J is TRBJ2-6 and V is TRBV9; 11 nucleotides match TRBD2. CDR1 and CDR2 (germline): SGDLS, YYNGEE. Trimming took 3 bases from V and 0 from J; bases not matched to a gene: 5. The CDR3 contains 18 residues. The CDR3 sequence is CASSALGTSGSGANVLTF. Here the CDR3 DNA reads TGTGCCAGCAGCGCCCTAGGGACTAGCGGCTCTGGGGCCAACGTCCTGACTTTC.

This clonotype has just a few counts. This chain joins TRBV20-1 and TRBJ2-7; TRBD2 is a possible D gene (5 bases). CDR3 length: 12 residues. Germline CDR1 is DFQATT and CDR2 is SNEGSKA (reference sequence). V was cut by 4 bases and J by 5 bases, with 12 bases left in between. The DNA of the CDR3 is TGCAGTGCTACCGGACTCGGCCACGAGCAGTACTTC. This gives the protein CSATGLGHEQYF.

The chain recombines TRBV6-1 with TRBJ2-3, with 8 bases identical to TRBD1. This CDR3 is 17 amino acids long. Germline V gene sequence: CDR1 MNHNS, CDR2 SASEGT. The V and J ends lost 6 bases and 1 base, in that order; junction bases with no gene match: 12. The DNA for the CDR3 is TGTGCCAGCAGCCCACCACAGGGGGTATCTGGCACAGATACGCAGTATTTT. Translation: CASSPPQGVSGTDTQYF.

This clonotype turned up a few times. CDR3 nucleotides: TGCGCCAGCAGCCAAGATCCCCTGCTAGCGGGCGCACAAGAGACCCAGTACTTC. This encodes CASSQDPLLAGAQETQYF. The chain employs TRBV4-3 and TRBJ2-5, with 8 bases identical to TRBD2. The V and J ends lost 0 bases and 2 bases, in that order; junction bases with no gene match: 11. Germline V CDR1 and CDR2: LGHNA, YSLEER. The CDR3 loop spans 18 amino acids.

This chain joins TRBV27 and TRBJ1-2, with 7 bases matching TRBD1. This CDR3 is built from 13 residues. V was pared by 5 bases and J by 7 bases, with 7 bases of the junction left unmatched. Germline CDR1 is MNHEY and CDR2 is SMNVEV (reference sequence). The CDR3 bases are TGTGCCAGCAGTATTGACAGGGATCCTGGCTACACCTTC. This gives the protein CASSIDRDPGYTF.

This clonotype was seen a handful of times. V gene TRBV18 combines with J gene TRBJ2-1; 10 positions match TRBD2. Germline V CDR1 and CDR2: KGHSH, LQKENI. This CDR3 has 17 residues. V was pared by 1 base and J by 4 bases, with 7 bases of the junction left unmatched. The CDR3 sequence: CASSPRASGSLYNEQFF. The CDR3 region has the DNA TGTGCCAGCTCACCACGGGCTAGCGGGAGCTTATACAATGAGCAGTTCTTC. Filled out from reference TRBV18 and TRBJ2-1, the complete variable domain reads NAGVMQNPRHLVRRRGQEARLRCSPMKGHSHVYWYRQLPEEGLKFMVYLQKENIIDESGMPKERFSAEFPKEGPSILRIQQVVRGDSAAYFCASSPRASGSLYNEQFFGPGTRLTVL.

The V and J genes are TRBV12-3 or TRBV12-4 and TRBJ1-1, with D unclear. Trimming pared 5 bases from V and 0 bases from J, leaving 13 bases between. This CDR3 is built from 15 residues. CDR3: CASSPAQTLNTEAFF. The DNA of the CDR3 is TGTGCCAGCAGTCCCGCCCAGACACTGAACACTGAAGCTTTCTTT.

The table lists this clonotype with a few counts. This chain connects TRBV28 to TRBJ1-1; D unclear. V was clipped by 2 bases and J by 4 bases, with 11 bases between them. The CDR3 has 14 residues. Germline lookup yields CDR1 MDHEN and CDR2 SYDVKM. CDR3 in DNA: TGTGCCAGCAGTTTAAATTCCAAGGGCACTGAAGCTTTCTTT. Translation: CASSLNSKGTEAFF.

V usage is TRBV20-1 and J usage is TRBJ2-3; a weak D match, TRBD2 (6 bases). The CDR3 is made up of 15 amino acids. The V end was cut by 0 bases, the J end by 2 bases, with 12 bases between. Per germline, CDR1 DFQATT and CDR2 SNEGSKA (reference sequence). CDR3 sequence reads: CSARDVADSTDTQYF. The DNA of the CDR3 is TGCAGTGCTAGAGACGTAGCGGACTCCACAGATACGCAGTATTTT.